This T cell receptor (beta chain) was documented in a study of shared clonotypes between healthy human individuals. Each of the donors was a healthy adult who was HIV-negative and had not had a recent acute infection or vaccination. CDR3 length: 15 amino acids. The V gene's germline CDR1 is GTSNPN and CDR2 SVGIG (reference sequence). Trimming removed 3 bases at V and 6 bases at J, with 20 bases between. Repertoires were generated with immunoSEQ multiplex PCR, while TCRdb's copy carries only in-frame clones and drops some. The sample has about 2 million clones, roughly 95% seen once; the top ten hold under 0.15%.

This receptor was obtained from a man between 18 and 29 years old in good health. Sequencing was carried out using naive CD4+ T cells sorted from blood. Specified subset: CD45RA+ positively selected. V usage is TRBV30 and J usage is TRBJ1-1; perhaps TRBD1 as D (5 bases). The CDR3 DNA follows: TGTGCCTGGAGCAGACTAGGGAGTGGGGCCCCTGAAGCTTTCTTT. Encoded protein: CAWSRLGSGAPEAFF.